This TCR beta chain is drawn from a study of shared clonotypes between healthy human individuals. Notes on the study in general: Shared across a few donors were 5% to 6% of the naive CD4 clonotypes. Larger estimated richness was generally seen in naive subsets than in memory subsets.

In the case of this clone: Its antigen is unidentified.

Profiled with immunoSEQ multiplex PCR; TCRdb holds only in-frame clones, not every one. The sample lists over a million clones; roughly 74% were seen once. The source material was memory CD4+ T cells from PBMCs. The subset is: CD45RA-negative fraction. The TCR was taken from a man younger than 30 in good health. Some clones in this sample may be carry-over from other donors' samples.

The CDR3 DNA follows: TGCGCCAGCAGTGACCCGGGACTAGCGGGAGGGCCCGATACGCAGTATTTT. Translating it yields CASSDPGLAGGPDTQYF. This rearrangement joins TRBV10-1 to TRBJ2-3; the match to TRBD2 covers 16 bases. The CDR3 runs to 17 residues. Germline CDR1 is WNHNN and CDR2 is SYGVQD (reference sequence). Losses at the gene ends were 3 bases for V and 6 bases for J; bases not matched to a gene: 6.